This is a list of T cell receptor beta chains from one sample in a study of blood T cell repertoires in COVID-19. Profiling relied on immunoSEQ multiplex PCR, and the TCRdb table lists in-frame clones only, not all of them. The table has more than 200,000 clones, roughly 86% seen once. Material for sequencing was peripheral blood. These receptors came from a human donor in a cohort sampled during active COVID-19. The CDR3 runs from the conserved cysteine through the conserved F or W. The D gene is left open where the match is weak. Clone size, where shown, is once, few, many, or a class for clones that have expanded.

v_gene: TRBV7-9
j_gene: TRBJ2-5
d_gene: NA
abundance: NA
CDR3nt: TGTGCCAGCAGCTTAGCGGGGGGGCCAGGAGAGACCCAGTACTTC
CDR3aa: CASSLAGGPGETQYF

v_gene: TRBV7-9
j_gene: TRBJ2-5
d_gene: TRBD2
abundance: NA
CDR3nt: TGTGCCAGCAGCTTAGGCCGAGAATGGGCGGGGGTTCGAGAGACCCAGTACTTC
CDR3aa: CASSLGREWAGVRETQYF

v_gene: TRBV11-2
j_gene: TRBJ2-5
d_gene: NA
abundance: NA
CDR3nt: TGTGCCAGCAGCTTTGGGGGCTCTGGGGAGACCCAGTACTTC
CDR3aa: CASSFGGSGETQYF

v_gene: TRBV6-5
j_gene: TRBJ2-7
d_gene: NA
abundance: NA
CDR3nt: TGTGCCAGCAGTTTCCAAGGCAGTCTTACTACCTACGAGCAGTACTTC
CDR3aa: CASSFQGSLTTYEQYF

v_gene: TRBV28
j_gene: TRBJ1-1
d_gene: NA
abundance: NA
CDR3nt: TGTGCCAGCAGTCCCCCAGGAGGTGATGGTGAAGCTTTCTTT
CDR3aa: CASSPPGGDGEAFF

v_gene: TRBV6-5
j_gene: TRBJ1-1
d_gene: TRBD1
abundance: NA
CDR3nt: TGTGCCAGCGAACAGGGGACTGAAGCTTTCTTT
CDR3aa: CASEQGTEAFF

v_gene: TRBV12-5
j_gene: TRBJ1-2
d_gene: TRBD1
abundance: NA
CDR3nt: TGTGCTAGTGGTTTGATTCCAAAGGATGACAGGGGCCTAACGTTAGATGGCTACACCTTC
CDR3aa: CASGLIPKDDRGLTLDGYTF

v_gene: TRBV6-2/TRBV6-3
j_gene: TRBJ2-1
d_gene: TRBD2
abundance: once
CDR3nt: TGTGCCAGCAGTCTTCGGCGGGAGGGTTCAAAAAATGAGCAGTTCTTC
CDR3aa: CASSLRREGSKNEQFF

v_gene: TRBV7-8
j_gene: TRBJ2-7
d_gene: NA
abundance: NA
CDR3nt: TGTGCCAGCAGCTTATGGGACTCGAGCTCCTACGAGCAGTACTTC
CDR3aa: CASSLWDSSSYEQYF

v_gene: TRBV3-1/TRBV3-2
j_gene: TRBJ2-7
d_gene: NA
abundance: once
CDR3nt: TGTGCCAGCAGCCAAGAATACAGGACGGGCGAGCAGTACTTC
CDR3aa: CASSQEYRTGEQYF

v_gene: TRBV6-6
j_gene: TRBJ2-3
d_gene: TRBD2
abundance: NA
CDR3nt: TGTGCCAGCAGAATAGCGGGGGGGCTTGATACGCAGTATTTT
CDR3aa: CASRIAGGLDTQYF

v_gene: TRBV19
j_gene: TRBJ2-7
d_gene: NA
abundance: NA
CDR3nt: TGTGCCAGTAAGTCTCGGGGCGGGGCCTACGAGCAGTACTTC
CDR3aa: CASKSRGGAYEQYF

v_gene: TRBV7-2
j_gene: TRBJ2-1
d_gene: TRBD2
abundance: once
CDR3nt: TGTGCCAGCAGTCTAGACGGTCTAGCGGGCAACAATGAGCAGTTCTTC
CDR3aa: CASSLDGLAGNNEQFF